This T cell receptor (beta chain) is from a study of blood T cell repertoires in COVID-19. The wider study: Donors in the United States, Italy and Spain gave samples during acute or convalescent COVID-19. Sources were T cells, B-cell-depleted T cells, or PBMCs; the material itself was cDNA or gDNA.

This CDR3 spans 13 amino acids. With 5 bases removed from V and 16 bases from J, the gap between germline ends came to 21 bases. Germline values: CDR1 SGHNT, CDR2 YENEEA. As handled by the study authors: Reference gene primer amplification gave nucleated cell count estimates. Assay used: immunoSEQ multiplex PCR; TCRdb lists only in-frame clones, some missing. V and J calls and clone size are given by that table; D and trimming were obtained from the DNA. The sample consists of 11,000 to 15,000 clones, about 83% of them appearing once. Specimen: peripheral blood. This clonotype originated in a woman between 55 and 75 years old with acute or convalescent COVID-19. This chain uses TRBV11-3 with TRBJ2-1, with a possible D match to TRBD1 (7 bases). This CDR3 is CASSQARDSGLFF. The DNA of the CDR3 is TGTGCCAGCAGCCAAGCCCGGGACAGCGGGCTATTCTTC.